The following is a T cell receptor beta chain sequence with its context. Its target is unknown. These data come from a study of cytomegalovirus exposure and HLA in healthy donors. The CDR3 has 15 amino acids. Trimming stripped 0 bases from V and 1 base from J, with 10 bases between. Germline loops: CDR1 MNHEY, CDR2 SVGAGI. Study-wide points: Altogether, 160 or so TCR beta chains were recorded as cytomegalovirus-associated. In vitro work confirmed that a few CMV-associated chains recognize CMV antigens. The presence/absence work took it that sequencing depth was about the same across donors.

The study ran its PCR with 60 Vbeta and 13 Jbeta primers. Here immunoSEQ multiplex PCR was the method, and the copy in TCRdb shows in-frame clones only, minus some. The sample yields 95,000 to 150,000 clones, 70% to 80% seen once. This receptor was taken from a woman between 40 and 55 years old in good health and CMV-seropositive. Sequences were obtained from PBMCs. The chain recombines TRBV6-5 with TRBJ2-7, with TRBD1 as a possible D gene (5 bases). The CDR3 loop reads CASSYSVTGSYEQYF. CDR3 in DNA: TGTGCCAGCAGTTACTCAGTTACAGGATCCTACGAGCAGTACTTC.